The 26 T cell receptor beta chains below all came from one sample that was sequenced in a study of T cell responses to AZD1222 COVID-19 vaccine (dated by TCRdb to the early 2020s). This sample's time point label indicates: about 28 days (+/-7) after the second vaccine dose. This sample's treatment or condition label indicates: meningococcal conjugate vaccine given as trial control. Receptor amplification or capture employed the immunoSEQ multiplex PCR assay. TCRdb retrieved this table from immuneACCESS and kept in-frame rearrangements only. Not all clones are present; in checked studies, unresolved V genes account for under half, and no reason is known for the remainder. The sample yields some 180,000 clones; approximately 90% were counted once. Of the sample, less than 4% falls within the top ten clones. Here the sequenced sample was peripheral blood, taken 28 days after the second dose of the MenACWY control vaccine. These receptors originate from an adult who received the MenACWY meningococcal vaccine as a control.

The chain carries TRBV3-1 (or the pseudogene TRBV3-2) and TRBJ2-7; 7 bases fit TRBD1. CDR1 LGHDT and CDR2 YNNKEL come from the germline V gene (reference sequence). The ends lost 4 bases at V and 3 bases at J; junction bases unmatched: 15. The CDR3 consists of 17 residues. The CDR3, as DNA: TGTGCCAGCAGCCCTCGGACAGGTTCGCTGATCTACTACGAGCAGTACTTC. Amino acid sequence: CASSPRTGSLIYYEQYF.

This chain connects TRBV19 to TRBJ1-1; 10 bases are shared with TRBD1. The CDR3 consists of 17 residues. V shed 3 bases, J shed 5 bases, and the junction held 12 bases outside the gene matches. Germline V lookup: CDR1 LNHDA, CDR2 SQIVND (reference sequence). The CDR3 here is CASSMRPPGTGETEAFF. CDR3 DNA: TGTGCCAGTAGTATGCGACCCCCCGGGACAGGGGAAACTGAAGCTTTCTTT. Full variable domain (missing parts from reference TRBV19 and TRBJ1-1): DGGITQSPKYLFRKEGQNVTLSCEQNLNHDAMYWYRQDPGQGLRLIYYSQIVNDFQKGDIAEGYSVSREKKESFPLTVTSAQKNPTAFYLCASSMRPPGTGETEAFFGQGTRLTVV.

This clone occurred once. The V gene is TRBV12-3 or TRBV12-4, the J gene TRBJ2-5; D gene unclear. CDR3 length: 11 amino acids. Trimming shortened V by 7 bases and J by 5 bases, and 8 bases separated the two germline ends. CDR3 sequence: CASTDGETQYF. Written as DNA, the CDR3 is TGTGCCAGCACCGATGGCGAGACCCAGTACTTC.

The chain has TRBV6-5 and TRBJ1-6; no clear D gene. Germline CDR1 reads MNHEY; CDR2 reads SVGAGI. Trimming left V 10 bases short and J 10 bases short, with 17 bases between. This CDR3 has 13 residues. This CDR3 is CATKTLDGSPLHF. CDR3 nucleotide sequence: TGTGCCACAAAAACCCTGGATGGGTCACCCCTCCACTTT.

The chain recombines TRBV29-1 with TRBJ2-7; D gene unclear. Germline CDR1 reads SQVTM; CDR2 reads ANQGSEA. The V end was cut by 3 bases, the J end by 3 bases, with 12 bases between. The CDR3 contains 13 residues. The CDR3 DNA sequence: TGCAGCGTTGATCCACAGAATGGCTACGAGCAGTACTTC. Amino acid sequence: CSVDPQNGYEQYF.

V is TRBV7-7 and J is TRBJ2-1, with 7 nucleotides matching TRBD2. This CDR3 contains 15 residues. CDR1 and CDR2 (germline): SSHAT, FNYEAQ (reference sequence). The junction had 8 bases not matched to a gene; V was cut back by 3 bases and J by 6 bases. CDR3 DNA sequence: TGTGCCAGCAGCTTGAGTCTAGCGGCCTCCAATGAGCAGTTCTTC. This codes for CASSLSLAASNEQFF.

This CDR3 is CASMSGVRSGANVLTF. In nucleotides, the CDR3 is TGTGCCAGTATGAGCGGAGTAAGGTCAGGGGCCAACGTCCTGACTTTC. This chain joins TRBV19 and TRBJ2-6, with D perhaps matching TRBD2 (5 bases). The CDR3 spans 16 residues. The germline V gene encodes CDR1 LNHDA and CDR2 SQIVND (reference sequence). V dropped 7 bases and J dropped 4 bases, with 17 bases sitting between them.

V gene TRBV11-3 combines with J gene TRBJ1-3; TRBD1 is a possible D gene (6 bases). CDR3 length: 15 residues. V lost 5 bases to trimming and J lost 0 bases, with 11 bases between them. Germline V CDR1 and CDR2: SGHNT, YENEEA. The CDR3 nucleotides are TGTGCCAGCAGCCTGGGGGGCAACTCTGGAAACACCATATATTTT. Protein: CASSLGGNSGNTIYF.

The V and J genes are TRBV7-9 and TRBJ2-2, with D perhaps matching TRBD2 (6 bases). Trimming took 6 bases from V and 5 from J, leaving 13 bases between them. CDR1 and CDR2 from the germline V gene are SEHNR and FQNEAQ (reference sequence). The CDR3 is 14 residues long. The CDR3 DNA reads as TGTGCCAGCAGTGGAGGGCCCTCAACCGGGGAGCTGTTTTTT. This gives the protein CASSGGPSTGELFF.

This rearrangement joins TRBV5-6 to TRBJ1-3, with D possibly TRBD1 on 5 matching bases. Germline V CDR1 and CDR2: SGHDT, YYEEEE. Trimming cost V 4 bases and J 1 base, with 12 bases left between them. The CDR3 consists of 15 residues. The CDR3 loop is CASSLRGVSGNTIYF. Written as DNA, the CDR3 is TGTGCCAGCAGCCTGAGAGGGGTATCTGGAAACACCATATATTTT.

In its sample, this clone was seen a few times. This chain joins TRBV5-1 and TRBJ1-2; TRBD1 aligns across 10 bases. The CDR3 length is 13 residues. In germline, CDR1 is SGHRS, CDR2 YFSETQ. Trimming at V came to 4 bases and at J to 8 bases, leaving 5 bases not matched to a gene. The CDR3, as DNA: TGCGCCAGCAGCCTCGGGACAGGGGAGGGCTACACCTTC. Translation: CASSLGTGEGYTF.

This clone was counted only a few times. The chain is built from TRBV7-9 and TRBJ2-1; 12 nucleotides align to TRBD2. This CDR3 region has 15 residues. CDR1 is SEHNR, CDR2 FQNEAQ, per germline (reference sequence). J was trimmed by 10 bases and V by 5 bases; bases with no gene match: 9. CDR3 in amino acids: CASSPRLAGEYEQFF. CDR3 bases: TGTGCCAGCAGCCCTAGACTAGCGGGAGAATACGAGCAGTTCTTC. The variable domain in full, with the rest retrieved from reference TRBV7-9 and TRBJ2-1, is DTGVSQNPRHKITKRGQNVTFRCDPISEHNRLYWYRQTLGQGPEFLTYFQNEAQLEKSRLLSDRFSAERPKGSFSTLEIQRTEQGDSAMYLCASSPRLAGEYEQFFGPGTRLTVL.

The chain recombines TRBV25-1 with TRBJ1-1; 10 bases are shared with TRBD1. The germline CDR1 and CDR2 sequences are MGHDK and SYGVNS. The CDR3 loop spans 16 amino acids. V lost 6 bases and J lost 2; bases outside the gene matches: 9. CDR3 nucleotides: TGTGCCAGCAGGGTCTGGGACAGGGGTGGTAACACTGAAGCTTTCTTT. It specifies CASRVWDRGGNTEAFF.

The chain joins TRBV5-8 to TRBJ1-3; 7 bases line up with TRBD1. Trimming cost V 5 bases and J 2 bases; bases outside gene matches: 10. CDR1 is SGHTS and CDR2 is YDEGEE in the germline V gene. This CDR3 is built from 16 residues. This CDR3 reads CASRNTQGTPGNTIYF. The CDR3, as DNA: TGTGCCAGCAGAAACACACAGGGGACGCCTGGAAACACCATATATTTT.

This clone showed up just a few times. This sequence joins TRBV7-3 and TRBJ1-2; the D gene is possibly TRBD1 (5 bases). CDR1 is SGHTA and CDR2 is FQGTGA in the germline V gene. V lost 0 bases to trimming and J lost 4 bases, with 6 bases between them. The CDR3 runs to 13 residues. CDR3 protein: CASSLTGTYGYTF. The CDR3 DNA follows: TGTGCCAGCAGCTTAACGGGGACCTATGGCTACACCTTC.

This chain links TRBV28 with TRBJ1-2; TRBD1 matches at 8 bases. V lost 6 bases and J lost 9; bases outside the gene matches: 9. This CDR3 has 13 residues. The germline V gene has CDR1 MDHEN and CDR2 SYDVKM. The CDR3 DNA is TGTGCCAGCAGCCGAGGACAGGGTTTAAGCTACACCTTC. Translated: CASSRGQGLSYTF.

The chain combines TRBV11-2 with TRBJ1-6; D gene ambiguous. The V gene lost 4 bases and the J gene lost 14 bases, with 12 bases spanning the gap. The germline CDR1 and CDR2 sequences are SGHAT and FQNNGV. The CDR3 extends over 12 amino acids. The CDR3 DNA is TGTGCCAGCAGCTCCCCCGTCCTATCCCTCCACTTT. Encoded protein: CASSSPVLSLHF.

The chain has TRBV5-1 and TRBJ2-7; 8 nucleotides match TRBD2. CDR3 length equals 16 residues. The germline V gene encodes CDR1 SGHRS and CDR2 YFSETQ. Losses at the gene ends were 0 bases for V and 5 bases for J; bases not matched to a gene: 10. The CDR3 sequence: CASSLAGGSGSHEQYF. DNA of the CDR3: TGCGCCAGCAGCTTGGCGGGGGGGAGCGGGAGTCACGAGCAGTACTTC.

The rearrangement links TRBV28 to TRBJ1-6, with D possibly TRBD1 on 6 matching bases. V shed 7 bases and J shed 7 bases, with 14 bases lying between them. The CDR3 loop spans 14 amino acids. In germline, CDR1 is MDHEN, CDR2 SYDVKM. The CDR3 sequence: CASTGGAGNSPLHF. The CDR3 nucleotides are TGTGCCAGCACCGGGGGCGCAGGAAATTCACCCCTCCACTTT. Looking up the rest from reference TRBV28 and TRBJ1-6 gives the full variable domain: DVKVTQSSRYLVKRTGEKVFLECVQDMDHENMFWYRQDPGLGLRLIYFSYDVKMKEKGDIPEGYSVSREKKERFSLILESASTNQTSMYLCASTGGAGNSPLHFGNGTRLTVT.

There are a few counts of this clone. The CDR3 bases are TGTGCCAGCAGACCCCGTCGAGTTCTGGAGGGTGACGAGCAGTACTTC. As protein: CASRPRRVLEGDEQYF. This chain uses TRBV27 with TRBJ2-7, with D maybe TRBD2 (6 bases). V shed 6 bases and J shed 5 bases, with 23 bases lying between them. The CDR3 is made up of 16 amino acids. Looked up from germline, CDR1 is MNHEY and CDR2 is SMNVEV (reference sequence).

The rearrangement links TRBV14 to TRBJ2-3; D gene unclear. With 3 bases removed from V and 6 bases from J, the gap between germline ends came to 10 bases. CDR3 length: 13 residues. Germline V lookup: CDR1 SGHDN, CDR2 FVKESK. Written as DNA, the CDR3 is TGTGCCAGCAGCCAGAACATCGGGGATACGCAGTATTTT. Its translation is CASSQNIGDTQYF.

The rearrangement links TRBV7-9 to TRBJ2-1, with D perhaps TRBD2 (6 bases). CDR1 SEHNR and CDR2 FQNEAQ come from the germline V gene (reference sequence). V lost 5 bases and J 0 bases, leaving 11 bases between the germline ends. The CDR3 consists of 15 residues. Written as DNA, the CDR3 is TGTGCCAGCAGCCCGGGACTCAGCTCCTACAATGAGCAGTTCTTC. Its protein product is CASSPGLSSYNEQFF.

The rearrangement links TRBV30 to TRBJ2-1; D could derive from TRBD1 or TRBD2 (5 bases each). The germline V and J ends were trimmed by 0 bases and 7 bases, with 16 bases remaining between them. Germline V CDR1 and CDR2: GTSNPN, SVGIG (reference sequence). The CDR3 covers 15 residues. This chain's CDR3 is CAWSVRGRVGNEQFF. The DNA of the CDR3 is TGTGCCTGGAGTGTACGGGGCAGGGTAGGGAATGAGCAGTTCTTC.

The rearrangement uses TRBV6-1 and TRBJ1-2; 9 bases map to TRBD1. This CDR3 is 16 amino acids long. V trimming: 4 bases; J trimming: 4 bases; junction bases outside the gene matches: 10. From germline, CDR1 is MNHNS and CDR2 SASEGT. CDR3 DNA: TGTGCCAGCAGTGCTGACCGGGACAGGGCCCTCTATGGCTACACCTTC. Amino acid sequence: CASSADRDRALYGYTF.

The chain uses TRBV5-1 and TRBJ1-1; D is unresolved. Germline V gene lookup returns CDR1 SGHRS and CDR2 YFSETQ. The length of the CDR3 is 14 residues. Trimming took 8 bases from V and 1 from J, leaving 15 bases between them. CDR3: CASTPQSQNTEAFF. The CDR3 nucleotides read TGCGCCAGTACGCCTCAAAGCCAGAACACTGAAGCTTTCTTT.

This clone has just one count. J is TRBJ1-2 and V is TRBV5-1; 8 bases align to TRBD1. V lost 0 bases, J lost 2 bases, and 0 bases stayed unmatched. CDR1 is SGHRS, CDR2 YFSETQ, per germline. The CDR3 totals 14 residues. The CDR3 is CASSLDRGNYGYTF. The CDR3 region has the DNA TGCGCCAGCAGCTTGGACAGGGGGAACTATGGCTACACCTTC. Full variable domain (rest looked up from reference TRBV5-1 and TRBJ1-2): KAGVTQTPRYLIKTRGQQVTLSCSPISGHRSVSWYQQTPGQGLQFLFEYFSETQRNKGNFPGRFSGRQFSNSRSEMNVSTLELGDSALYLCASSLDRGNYGYTFGSGTRLTVV.